This T cell receptor beta chain is from a study of blood T cell repertoires in COVID-19. As for the study in general: Acute and convalescent COVID-19 samples came from the United States, Italy and Spain. The cDNA or gDNA used as material had been derived from T cells, B-cell-depleted T cells, or PBMCs.

Assay: immunoSEQ multiplex PCR; the TCRdb copy retains only in-frame clones and omits some. The data show 380,000 or so clones, with 75% to 90% seen just once and less than 9% held by the top ten. Patients in Seattle were enrolled during active infection, then followed longitudinally. The CDR3 runs to 14 residues. The trim removed 0 bases at V and 2 bases at J, leaving 1 base unmatched. Germline-derived CDR1 and CDR2 are GTSNPN and SVGIG (reference sequence). The sample holds one count of this clone. The receptor was isolated from a woman aged 55-70 years with COVID-19, enrolled during active disease. The chain combines TRBV30 with TRBJ1-5; 7 bases match TRBD1. Sequencing was done on a sample of peripheral blood. CDR3 loop: CAWSVDRGNQPQHF. DNA for the CDR3: TGTGCCTGGAGTGTAGACAGGGGCAATCAGCCCCAGCATTTT.